What follows describes a single TCR beta chain. This clonotype came up a few times. This receptor's antigen is unknown. No much larger clone exists at a distance of one base, and base qualities are not known. The entry originates in a study of identical twins (dated by TCRdb to about 2016). Background on the whole study: TCR alpha and beta repertoires from monozygotic twins, unrelated adults of various ages and cord blood were deep-sequenced to test whether fetal clonotypes persist. To rule out contamination, replicate twin experiments were performed at different times with different library preparation protocols.

Only healthy Caucasian donors were included. Three pairs of female monozygotic twins, all aged roughly 18 to 29 years, made up the twin cohort. Miltenyi CD45RO+ enrichment and human naive T-cell isolation kits were used to isolate memory (CD45RO+) and naive T cells from PBMC. The receptor library was made with 5' RACE. The listed sequencing device is Illumina HiSeq 2000. Template switching introduced a universal primer binding site; the final cDNA contained a unique molecular identifier, enabling accurate counting of TCR cDNA molecules. First-strand cDNA for TCR alpha and beta chains was synthesized from specific primers in the conserved constant-segment region. Each cDNA library was double barcoded, with a SMART-Mk sample barcode plus Illumina barcodes, to control for contamination. TruSeq adapter sequences and Illumina sample barcodes were added in two successive PCR steps. Sequencing of the TCR alpha and beta cDNA libraries was done on the Illumina HiSeq platform using custom primers. From the authors' description of their analysis: Raw reads were processed with MiGEC to extract unique molecular identifiers, and MiXCR was used to determine CDR3 positions. Recombination models were inferred per individual with the repgenHMM and IGoR tools using an EM algorithm. Shared clonotype analysis was performed with the tcR package in R, normalizing sharing by the product of cloneset sizes. Out-of-frame nonproductive sequences were analyzed to study raw recombination free of thymic and clonal selection effects. The public reads were reprocessed in TCRdb via fastp at Q25 and MiXCR, keeping in-frame beta chains. Each CDR3 protein appears once, grouped with its most common genes and DNA. TCRdb's processing, not the study's, gives the V and J calls here. For this sample there are some 200,000 distinct CDR3 sequences; under 10% appear just once. The top ten clones comprise around 2.1% of the sample.

The full study reports these points: Out-of-frame TCR alpha sharing in monozygotic twins was systematically underestimated by recombination models, whereas sharing between unrelated individuals was in agreement with the recombination models. Fewer insertions were carried by abundant cord blood beta clonotypes; a weaker similar trend was observed in young adult naive repertoires, while no such trend was observed in memory repertoires. Invariant T cells such as MAIT and iNKT could partly confound zero-insertion analyses, although diverse VJ usage argued against such confounding for most clonotypes. A weaker excess of twin sharing was found in beta out-of-frame sequences because the signal-to-noise ratio was lowered by fewer shared sequences. Out-of-frame TCR alpha sequences shared between twins showed an excess of low generation-probability sequences compared with coincidental sharing between unrelated individuals. Because the same donors could not be followed over many years, the conclusions depended on cross-sectional statistical analysis.

Based on the germline V gene (reference sequence), the CDR1 and CDR2 sequences are GTSNPN and SVGIG. From V the trimming removes 7 bases and from J it removes 5 bases, while the gene matches leave 11 bases of the junction unaccounted for. Taken from cysteine to phenylalanine, the CDR3 has 14 residues. The read is trimmed to its CDR3 DNA, 42 bases read in frame from base 1. This sample was also put to use in a study of yellow fever vaccine responses in identical twins. That second report states: The authors reported that the T cell response to vaccination in identical twins appeared partly convergent and partly personalized. Focusing on identical twins, the study followed the T cell clones that responded to the vaccine, and did so with precision.

This chain joins TRBV30 to TRBJ1-1; 9 nucleotides in the junction match TRBD1. Sequences were obtained from memory (CD45RO+) T cells sorted from blood. What this sample's cell subset or site label stands for: CD45RO+ enriched T cells. This TCR came from a woman between 18 and 29 years old in good health. The DNA is TGTGCCTCCCTATCGGACAGGGGAGGTACTGAAGCTTTCTTT. Its coded protein is CASLSDRGGTEAFF.